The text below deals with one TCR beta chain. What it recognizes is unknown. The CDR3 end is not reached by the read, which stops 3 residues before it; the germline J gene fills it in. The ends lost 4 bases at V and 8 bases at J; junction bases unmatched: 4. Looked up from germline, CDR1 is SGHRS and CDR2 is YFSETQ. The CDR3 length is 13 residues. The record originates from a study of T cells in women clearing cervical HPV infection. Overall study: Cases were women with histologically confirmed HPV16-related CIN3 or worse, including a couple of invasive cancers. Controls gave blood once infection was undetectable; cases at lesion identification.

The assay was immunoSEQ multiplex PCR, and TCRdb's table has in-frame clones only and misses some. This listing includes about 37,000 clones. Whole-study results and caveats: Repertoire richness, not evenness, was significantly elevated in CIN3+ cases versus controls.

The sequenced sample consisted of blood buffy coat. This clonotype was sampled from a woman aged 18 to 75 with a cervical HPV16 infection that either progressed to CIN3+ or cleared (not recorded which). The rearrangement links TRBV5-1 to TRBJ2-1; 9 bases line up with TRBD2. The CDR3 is CASSRLAGHEQFF. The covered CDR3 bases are TGCGCCAGCAGCCGGCTAGCGGGACATGAG.